Described below is a single TCR beta chain sequence and its context. Its antigen is currently unknown. The same CDR3 can be traced to other DNA sequences in this sample. The protocol was immunoSEQ multiplex PCR, while the TCRdb copy is restricted to in-frame clones and leaves out a portion. The data hold approximately 15,000 clones, with around 74% observed a single time. The germline V gene has CDR1 MNHNS and CDR2 SASEGT. Trimming shortened V by 6 bases and J by 1 base, and 13 bases separated the two germline ends. This CDR3 has 15 amino acids. This specimen belongs to a study of neoadjuvant anti-PD-1 for oral cavity cancer. Study observations and caveats: After neoadjuvant nivolumab, PBMC T cell clonality was significantly higher in non-responders than responders.

Time point noted: after neoadjuvant nivolumab, at surgical resection. This rearrangement joins TRBV6-1 to TRBJ2-1, with D unresolved. This clonotype was obtained from a person between 40 and 80 years old with oral cavity squamous cell carcinoma. This specimen was PBMCs, taken after nivolumab (anti-PD-1) treatment. The CDR3 DNA reads as TGTGCCAGCAGCAGCCTGGTCTCGTCCTACAATGAGCAGTTCTTC. Residues: CASSSLVSSYNEQFF.